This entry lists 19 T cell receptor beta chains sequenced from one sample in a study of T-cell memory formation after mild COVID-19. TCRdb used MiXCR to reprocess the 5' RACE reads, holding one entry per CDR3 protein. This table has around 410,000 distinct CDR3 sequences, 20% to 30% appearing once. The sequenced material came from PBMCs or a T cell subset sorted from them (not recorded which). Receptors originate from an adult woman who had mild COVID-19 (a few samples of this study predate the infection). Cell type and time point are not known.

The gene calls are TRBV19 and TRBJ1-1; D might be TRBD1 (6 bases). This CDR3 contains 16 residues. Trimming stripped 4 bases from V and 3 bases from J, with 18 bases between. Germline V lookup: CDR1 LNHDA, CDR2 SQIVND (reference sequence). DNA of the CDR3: TGTGCCAGTAGTACGAGACAGGTGGCTAACGACACTGAAGCTTTCTTT. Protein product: CASSTRQVANDTEAFF.

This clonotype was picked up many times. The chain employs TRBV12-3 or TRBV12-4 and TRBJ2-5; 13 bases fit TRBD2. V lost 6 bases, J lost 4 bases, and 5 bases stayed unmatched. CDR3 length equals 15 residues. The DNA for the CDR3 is TGTGCCAGCAGCCCGGGACTAGCGGGAAGAGAGACCCAGTACTTC. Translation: CASSPGLAGRETQYF.

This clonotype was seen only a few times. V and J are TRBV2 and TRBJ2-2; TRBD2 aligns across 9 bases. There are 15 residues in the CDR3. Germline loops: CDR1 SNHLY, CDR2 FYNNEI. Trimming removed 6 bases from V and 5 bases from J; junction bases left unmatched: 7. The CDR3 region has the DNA TGTGCCAGCAGGAAGATAGCGGGGGCAACCGGGGAGCTGTTTTTT. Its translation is CASRKIAGATGELFF.

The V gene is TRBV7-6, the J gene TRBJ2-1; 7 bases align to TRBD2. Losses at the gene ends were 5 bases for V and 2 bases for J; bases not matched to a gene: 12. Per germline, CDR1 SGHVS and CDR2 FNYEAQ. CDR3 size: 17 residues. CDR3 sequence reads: CASSPTQRGGTYNEQFF. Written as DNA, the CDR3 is TGTGCCAGCAGCCCGACACAGAGGGGAGGGACCTACAATGAGCAGTTCTTC.

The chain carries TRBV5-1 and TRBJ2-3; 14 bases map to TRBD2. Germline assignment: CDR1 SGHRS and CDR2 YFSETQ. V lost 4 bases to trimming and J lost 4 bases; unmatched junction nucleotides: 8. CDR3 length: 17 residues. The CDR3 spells CASSLGLAGVVADTQYF. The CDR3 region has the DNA TGCGCCAGCAGCCTGGGACTAGCGGGAGTCGTCGCAGATACGCAGTATTTT. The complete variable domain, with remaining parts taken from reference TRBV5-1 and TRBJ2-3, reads KAGVTQTPRYLIKTRGQQVTLSCSPISGHRSVSWYQQTPGQGLQFLFEYFSETQRNKGNFPGRFSGRQFSNSRSEMNVSTLELGDSALYLCASSLGLAGVVADTQYFGPGTRLTVL.

The CDR3 here is CASSVRGSVTEAFF. CDR3 coding DNA: TGTGCCAGCAGTGTGAGGGGGTCGGTCACTGAAGCTTTCTTT. The chain carries TRBV6-1 and TRBJ1-1; D might be TRBD1 (6 bases). In germline, CDR1 is MNHNS, CDR2 SASEGT. Trimming left V 4 bases short and J 4 bases short, with 13 bases between. The CDR3 loop spans 14 amino acids.

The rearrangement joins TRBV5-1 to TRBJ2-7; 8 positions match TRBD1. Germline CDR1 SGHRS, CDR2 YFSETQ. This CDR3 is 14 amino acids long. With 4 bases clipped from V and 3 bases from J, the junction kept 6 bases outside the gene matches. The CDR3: CASSGQGMLYEQYF. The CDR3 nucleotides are TGCGCCAGCAGCGGACAGGGAATGCTCTACGAGCAGTACTTC.

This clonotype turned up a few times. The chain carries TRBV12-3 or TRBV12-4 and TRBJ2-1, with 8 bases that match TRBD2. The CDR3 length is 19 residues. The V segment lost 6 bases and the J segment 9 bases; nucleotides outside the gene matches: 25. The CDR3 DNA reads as TGTGCCAGCAGCCCCGACCGGGGAGACTTAGCGGGATACCTTGGTGAGCAGTTCTTC. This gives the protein CASSPDRGDLAGYLGEQFF.

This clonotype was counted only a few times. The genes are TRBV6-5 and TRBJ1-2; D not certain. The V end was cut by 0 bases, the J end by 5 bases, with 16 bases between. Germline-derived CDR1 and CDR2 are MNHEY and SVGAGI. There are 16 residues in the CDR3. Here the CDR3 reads CASSYSGEGGGYGYTF. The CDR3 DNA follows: TGTGCCAGCAGTTACTCCGGGGAGGGAGGAGGATATGGCTACACCTTC.

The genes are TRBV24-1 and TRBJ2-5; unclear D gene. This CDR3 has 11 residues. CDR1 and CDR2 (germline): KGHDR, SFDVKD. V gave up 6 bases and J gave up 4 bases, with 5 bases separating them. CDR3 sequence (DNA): TGTGCCACCAGTTCTATAGAGACCCAGTACTTC. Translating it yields CATSSIETQYF.

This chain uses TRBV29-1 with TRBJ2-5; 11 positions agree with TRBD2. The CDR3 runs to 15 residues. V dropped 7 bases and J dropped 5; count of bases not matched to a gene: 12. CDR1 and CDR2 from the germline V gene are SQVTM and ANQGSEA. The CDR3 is CSGIAGGLVGETQYF. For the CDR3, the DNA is TGCAGCGGGATAGCGGGAGGGCTGGTTGGGGAGACCCAGTACTTC.

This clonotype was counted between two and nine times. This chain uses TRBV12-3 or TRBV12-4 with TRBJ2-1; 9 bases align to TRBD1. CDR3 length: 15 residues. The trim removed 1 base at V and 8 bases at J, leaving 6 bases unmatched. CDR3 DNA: TGTGCCAGCAGTTTAGTGCGGACAGGGGTCGATGAGCAGTTCTTC. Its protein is CASSLVRTGVDEQFF.

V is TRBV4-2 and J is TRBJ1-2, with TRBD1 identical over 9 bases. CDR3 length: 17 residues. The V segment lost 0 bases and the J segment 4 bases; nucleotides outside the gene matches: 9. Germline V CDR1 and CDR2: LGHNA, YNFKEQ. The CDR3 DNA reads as TGTGCCAGCAGCCAAGATCTAAGACAGGGGGGGCCCTATGGCTACACCTTC. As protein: CASSQDLRQGGPYGYTF.

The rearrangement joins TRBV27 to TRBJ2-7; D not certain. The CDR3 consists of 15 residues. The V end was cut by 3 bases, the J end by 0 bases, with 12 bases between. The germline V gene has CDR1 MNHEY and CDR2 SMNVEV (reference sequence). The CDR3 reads CASSFKGTPSYEQYF. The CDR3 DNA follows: TGTGCCAGCAGTTTCAAGGGTACCCCCTCCTACGAGCAGTACTTC.

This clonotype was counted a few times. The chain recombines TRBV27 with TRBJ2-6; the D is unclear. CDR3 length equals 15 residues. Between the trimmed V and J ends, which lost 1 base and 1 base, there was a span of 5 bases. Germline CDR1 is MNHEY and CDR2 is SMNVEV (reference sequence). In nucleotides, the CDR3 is TGTGCCAGCAGTTTATTGGCTTCTGGGGCCAACGTCCTGACTTTC. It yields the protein CASSLLASGANVLTF.

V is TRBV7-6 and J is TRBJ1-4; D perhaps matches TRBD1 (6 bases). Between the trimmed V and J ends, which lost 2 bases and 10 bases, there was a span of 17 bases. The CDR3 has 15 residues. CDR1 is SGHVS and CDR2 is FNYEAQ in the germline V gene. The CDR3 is CASSLQTGLIRKLFF. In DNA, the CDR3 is TGTGCCAGCAGCTTACAGACAGGACTGATAAGAAAACTGTTTTTT.

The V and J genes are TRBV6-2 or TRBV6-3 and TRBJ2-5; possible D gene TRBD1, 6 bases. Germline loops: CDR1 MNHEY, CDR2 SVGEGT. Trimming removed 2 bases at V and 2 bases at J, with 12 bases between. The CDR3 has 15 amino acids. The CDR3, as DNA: TGTGCCAGCAGTTACGAGGGGGTGAGGCAAGAGACCCAGTACTTC. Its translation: CASSYEGVRQETQYF.

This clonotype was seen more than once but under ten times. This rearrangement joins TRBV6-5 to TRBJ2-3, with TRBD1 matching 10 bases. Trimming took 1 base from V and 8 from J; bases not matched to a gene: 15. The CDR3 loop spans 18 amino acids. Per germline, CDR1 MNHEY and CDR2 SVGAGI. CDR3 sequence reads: CASSYYSGTGVPGGTQYF. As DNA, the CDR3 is TGTGCCAGCAGTTACTACTCCGGGACAGGGGTACCAGGGGGTACGCAGTATTTT.

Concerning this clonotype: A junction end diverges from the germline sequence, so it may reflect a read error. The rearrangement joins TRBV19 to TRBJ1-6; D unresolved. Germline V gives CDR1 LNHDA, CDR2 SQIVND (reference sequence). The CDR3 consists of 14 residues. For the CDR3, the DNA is TGTGCCAGGAGTATGGGCAGCTCAAATTCACCCCTCCACTTT. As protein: CARSMGSSNSPLHF.